This entry lists 29 T cell receptor beta chains sequenced from one sample in a study of T cell repertoires in cytomegalovirus infection. Each CDR3 protein gets one entry after TCRdb re-called the reads with MiXCR. The data hold 400,000 to 550,000 distinct CDR3 sequences, with 10% to 12% observed a single time. Sequencing was performed on PBMCs. These receptors all stem from a human donor in good health (CMV status not recorded). Some clones in this sample may be carry-over from other donors' samples.

Many counts were recorded for this clonotype. This chain uses TRBV18 with TRBJ2-6; D remains ambiguous. The V end was cut by 2 bases, the J end by 0 bases, with 17 bases between. CDR3 length: 19 amino acids. Per germline, CDR1 KGHSH and CDR2 LQKENI. In DNA form, the CDR3 reads TGTGCCAGCTCACCATGGGGTCAACCTTGGGGCTCTGGGGCCAACGTCCTGACTTTC. Translating gives CASSPWGQPWGSGANVLTF.

This clonotype has more than one count but fewer than ten. CDR3 amino acids: CASSPLTGGKYEQYF. CDR3 DNA: TGTGCCAGCTCACCACTTACAGGGGGGAAGTACGAGCAGTACTTC. The chain employs TRBV18 and TRBJ2-7; TRBD1 agrees at 8 bases. The V segment lost 1 base and the J segment 4 bases; nucleotides outside the gene matches: 6. CDR3 size: 15 residues. In germline, CDR1 is KGHSH, CDR2 LQKENI. The whole variable domain, filled in from reference TRBV18 and TRBJ2-7, reads NAGVMQNPRHLVRRRGQEARLRCSPMKGHSHVYWYRQLPEEGLKFMVYLQKENIIDESGMPKERFSAEFPKEGPSILRIQQVVRGDSAAYFCASSPLTGGKYEQYFGPGTRLTVT.

This clonotype was recorded at least ten times. The chain is built from TRBV20-1 and TRBJ2-1; the D gene is possibly TRBD2 (5 bases). The V end lost 3 bases, the J end lost 7 bases, and 19 bases lay between the germline ends. This CDR3 is 15 amino acids long. CDR1 and CDR2 (germline): DFQATT, SNEGSKA (reference sequence). The CDR3 DNA sequence: TGCAGTGCTAGCGCCGCTAGCAGTATAGGGAATGAGCAGTTCTTC. Translated: CSASAASSIGNEQFF.

V usage is TRBV27 and J usage is TRBJ1-5, with D tentatively TRBD1 (6 bases). Germline CDR1 and CDR2: MNHEY and SMNVEV (reference sequence). Trimming removed 3 bases at V and 3 bases at J, with 18 bases between. This CDR3 contains 17 residues. The CDR3 is CASSLGAPGANNQPQHF. The CDR3 DNA reads TGTGCCAGCAGTTTGGGGGCACCAGGGGCAAACAATCAGCCCCAGCATTTT.

There are many counts of this clonotype. This chain joins TRBV20-1 and TRBJ2-7; D gene uncertain. The V end was cut by 3 bases, the J end by 2 bases, with 5 bases between. Germline V gene sequence: CDR1 DFQATT, CDR2 SNEGSKA (reference sequence). This CDR3 region has 11 residues. The CDR3 region is CSASRTYEQYF. The CDR3, as DNA: TGCAGTGCTAGCCGGACCTACGAGCAGTACTTC.

This clonotype has just a few counts. This chain links TRBV10-3 with TRBJ2-1, with 12 bases that match TRBD2. J lost 7 bases, V lost 6 bases, and 7 bases had no gene match. Germline values: CDR1 ENHRY, CDR2 SYGVKD. The CDR3 runs 15 residues. In DNA form, the CDR3 reads TGTGCCATCAGACAGCTAGCGGGAGGGCTAAATGAGCAGTTCTTC. It translates to CAIRQLAGGLNEQFF.

This clonotype was counted many times. The rearrangement uses TRBV7-3 and TRBJ2-1; 7 bases fit TRBD2. This CDR3 has 16 amino acids. Germline trimming cut 4 bases from V and 6 bases from J; bases unmatched to any gene: 12. Germline loops: CDR1 SGHTA, CDR2 FQGTGA. CDR3 sequence reads: CASSSPGGSLSNEQFF. CDR3 sequence (DNA): TGTGCCAGCAGCTCGCCCGGGGGGTCTTTGAGCAATGAGCAGTTCTTC.

The V gene is TRBV3-1, the J gene TRBJ1-4; the match to TRBD1 covers 7 bases. This CDR3 is built from 15 residues. V dropped 3 bases and J dropped 4; count of bases not matched to a gene: 5. Germline V gene data show CDR1 as LGHDT and CDR2 as YNNKEL (reference sequence). The CDR3 DNA reads TGTGCCAGCAGCCACCTGGACAGGCTTAATGAAAAACTGTTTTTT. Residues: CASSHLDRLNEKLFF.

This clonotype was detected a few times. V usage is TRBV13 and J usage is TRBJ2-1; D not certain. Trimming took off 4 bases at V and 7 bases at J, with 11 bases between the two ends. This CDR3 contains 13 residues. CDR1 PRHDT and CDR2 FYEKMQ come from the germline V gene (reference sequence). This CDR3 reads CASSSTPMNEQFF. The DNA for the CDR3 is TGTGCCAGCAGCTCCACACCAATGAATGAGCAGTTCTTC.

This clonotype was observed at least ten times. This rearrangement joins TRBV6-1 to TRBJ1-5; the D is unclear. Germline loops: CDR1 MNHNS, CDR2 SASEGT. The CDR3 is 13 amino acids. Trimming took off 8 bases at V and 4 bases at J, with 12 bases between the two ends. CDR3 coding DNA: TGTGCCAGCCAGGACGGTGAAAATCAGCCCCAGCATTTT. Translation: CASQDGENQPQHF.

This clonotype has a count of ten or more. V is TRBV12-3 or TRBV12-4 and J is TRBJ1-1, with TRBD1 matching over 7 bases. Trimming took 6 bases from V and 7 from J; bases not matched to a gene: 11. The CDR3 is 14 amino acids. The CDR3 DNA reads TGTGCCAGCAGGCCAGACAGGGTGCGTGGTGAAGCTTTCTTT. Protein: CASRPDRVRGEAFF.

This clonotype was seen repeatedly, ten times or more. The chain is built from TRBV7-8 and TRBJ1-3, with 8 bases identical to TRBD1. With V trimmed by 5 bases and J by 0 bases, 12 bases remained unmatched. This CDR3 is built from 18 residues. Germline values: CDR1 SGHVS, CDR2 FQNEAQ. CDR3 DNA: TGTGCCAGCAGCCGACAGGGGACCTACCCTCTCTCTGGAAACACCATATATTTT. It is translated as CASSRQGTYPLSGNTIYF.

The chain uses TRBV20-1 and TRBJ2-1; the D gene is possibly TRBD2 (5 bases). Per germline, CDR1 DFQATT and CDR2 SNEGSKA (reference sequence). V lost 1 base, J lost 8 bases, and 12 bases lay in between. The CDR3 loop spans 13 amino acids. The CDR3 DNA sequence: TGCAGTGCTAGAGGGGGAGAAAGAGATGAGCAGTTCTTC. This sequence encodes CSARGGERDEQFF.

This clonotype was seen many times. Possible read error: a much larger clone is one base away. V and J are TRBV7-8 and TRBJ2-2; tentative D call: TRBD1 (6 bases). CDR1 is SGHVS and CDR2 is FQNEAQ in the germline V gene. The CDR3 is 15 amino acids. The V and J ends lost 2 bases and 1 base respectively, with 8 bases between them. CDR3 coding DNA: TGTGCCAGCAGCTTAACACAGGGGAACACCGGGGAGCTGTTTTTT. Protein sequence: CASSLTQGNTGELFF.

This clonotype was recorded many times. This chain uses TRBV7-3 with TRBJ2-1, with 9 positions matching TRBD2. The CDR3 has 15 amino acids. The germline gives CDR1 SGHTA, CDR2 FQGTGA. V was clipped by 1 base and J by 7 bases; unmatched bases: 5. CDR3 amino acids: CASSLIAGGMNEQFF. In DNA form, the CDR3 reads TGTGCCAGCAGCTTAATTGCGGGAGGGATGAATGAGCAGTTCTTC.

The table lists this clonotype with many counts. The chain uses TRBV12-3 or TRBV12-4 and TRBJ2-1; TRBD1 matches at 8 bases. The CDR3 length is 15 residues. The V and J ends lost 5 bases and 3 bases, in that order; junction bases with no gene match: 6. Written as DNA, the CDR3 is TGTGCCAGCAGTCTCTCCGGGACAGGCTACAATGAGCAGTTCTTC. Protein: CASSLSGTGYNEQFF.

This clonotype was found many times. Here the CDR3 reads CASSLYEGRGYTF. In nucleotides, the CDR3 is TGTGCCAGCAGTTTATACGAGGGAAGAGGCTACACCTTC. The V and J genes are TRBV27 and TRBJ1-2, with D unresolved. V lost 1 base to trimming and J lost 8 bases, with 11 bases between them. Germline-derived CDR1 and CDR2 are MNHEY and SMNVEV (reference sequence). The CDR3 sequence is 13 residues long.

This clonotype has ten or more counts. The chain links TRBV5-4 to TRBJ2-1; D is possibly TRBD2 (6 bases). This CDR3 has 15 residues. Trimming removed 4 bases at V and 4 bases at J, with 15 bases between. The germline V gene has CDR1 SGHNT and CDR2 YYREEE (reference sequence). CDR3 in amino acids: CASSPASGRYNEQFF. As DNA, the CDR3 is TGTGCCAGCAGCCCTGCCAGCGGGCGTTACAATGAGCAGTTCTTC.

The chain is built from TRBV28 and TRBJ1-1; unclear D gene. Germline V lookup: CDR1 MDHEN, CDR2 SYDVKM. The CDR3 length is 13 residues. The V end was cut by 5 bases, the J end by 8 bases, with 15 bases between. In DNA form, the CDR3 reads TGTGCCAGCAGTCCCCCCCCCACCCTAGAAGCTTTCTTT. Its protein is CASSPPPTLEAFF.

This clonotype came up a few times. This rearrangement joins TRBV18 to TRBJ2-1, with D unclear. The germline V and J ends were trimmed by 6 bases and 5 bases, with 14 bases remaining between them. The CDR3 covers 14 residues. Germline CDR1 and CDR2: KGHSH and LQKENI. The CDR3 DNA is TGTGCCAGCTCGTCCCAAGCGTATAACAATGAGCAGTTCTTC. Translated: CASSSQAYNNEQFF.

This clonotype was observed many times. The V and J genes are TRBV6-2 or TRBV6-3 and TRBJ1-5, with unresolved D. V was clipped by 5 bases and J by 0 bases, with 5 bases between them. Per the germline V gene, CDR1 is MNHEY and CDR2 is SVGEGT. The CDR3 length is 13 residues. The CDR3 nucleotides are TGTGCCAGCAGTCAATATAGCAATCAGCCCCAGCATTTT. Amino acid sequence: CASSQYSNQPQHF.

The table lists this clonotype with a few counts. This sequence joins TRBV7-6 and TRBJ1-1; 8 bases match TRBD1. CDR3 size: 14 residues. V shed 5 bases and J 5 bases; nucleotides not matched to a gene: 7. The germline V gene encodes CDR1 SGHVS and CDR2 FNYEAQ. The CDR3 nucleotides are TGTGCCAGCAGCACCGACAGGGGCGATACTGAAGCTTTCTTT. It specifies CASSTDRGDTEAFF. The full variable domain, completed using reference TRBV7-6 and TRBJ1-1, is GAGVSQSPRYKVTKRGQDVALRCDPISGHVSLYWYRQALGQGPEFLTYFNYEAQQDKSGLPNDRFSAERPEGSISTLTIQRTEQRDSAMYRCASSTDRGDTEAFFGQGTRLTVV.

The sample holds many counts of this clonotype. V gene TRBV11-2 combines with J gene TRBJ1-2; D may be TRBD1 (5 bases). CDR3 length: 16 amino acids. With 5 bases removed from V and 0 bases from J, the gap between germline ends came to 16 bases. CDR1 is SGHAT, CDR2 FQNNGV, per germline. Written as DNA, the CDR3 is TGTGCCAGCAGCCCCGCCATAGGGGAGCCTAACTATGGCTACACCTTC. It yields the protein CASSPAIGEPNYGYTF.

This clonotype came up many times. The gene calls are TRBV5-6 and TRBJ1-1; tentatively, D is TRBD1 (6 bases). Germline CDR1 is SGHDT and CDR2 is YYEEEE. The CDR3 has 12 amino acids. V lost 2 bases and J 11 bases, leaving 13 bases between the germline ends. The CDR3 region is CASSLNRVRAFF. CDR3 in DNA: TGTGCCAGCAGCTTAAACAGGGTTCGGGCTTTCTTT.

The genes are TRBV9 and TRBJ1-5; 7 bases fit TRBD1. The CDR3 totals 16 residues. Germline trimming cut 2 bases from V and 4 bases from J; bases unmatched to any gene: 9. The germline gives CDR1 SGDLS, CDR2 YYNGEE. CDR3 amino acids: CASSVTGPLGNQPQHF. The CDR3 DNA is TGTGCCAGCAGCGTGACAGGGCCCCTGGGAAATCAGCCCCAGCATTTT.

This clonotype was observed a few times. The rearrangement links TRBV28 to TRBJ2-7, with 11 bases identical to TRBD2. The CDR3 runs to 15 residues. Per the germline V gene, CDR1 is MDHEN and CDR2 is SYDVKM. V was pared by 3 bases and J by 7 bases, with 8 bases of the junction left unmatched. The CDR3 sequence: CASSLVTSGRREQYF. The CDR3 DNA reads as TGTGCCAGCAGTTTGGTAACTAGCGGGAGAAGGGAGCAGTACTTC.

This clonotype came up many times. The V and J genes are TRBV12-3 or TRBV12-4 and TRBJ1-2, with D uncertain. The CDR3 runs 15 residues. V lost 5 bases to trimming and J lost 0 bases, with 13 bases between them. CDR3 sequence reads: CASSPLPSSNYGYTF. In DNA form, the CDR3 reads TGTGCCAGCAGTCCTTTACCGAGTTCTAACTATGGCTACACCTTC.

This clonotype occurred many times. The V gene is TRBV12-3 or TRBV12-4, the J gene TRBJ2-1; no firm D call. V gave up 6 bases and J gave up 2 bases, with 5 bases separating them. The CDR3 is 12 amino acids. The DNA for the CDR3 is TGTGCCAGCAGGGGGACCTACAATGAGCAGTTCTTC. This translates into CASRGTYNEQFF.

At least ten counts were recorded for this clonotype. The chain has TRBV20-1 and TRBJ2-1, with TRBD1 matching over 10 bases. The trim removed 6 bases at V and 1 base at J, leaving 9 bases unmatched. Germline CDR1 is DFQATT and CDR2 is SNEGSKA (reference sequence). CDR3 length: 16 residues. CDR3 bases: TGCAGTGCCGGGGACAGGGGCCTAAGTTCCTACAATGAGCAGTTCTTC. It translates to CSAGDRGLSSYNEQFF.